This TCR beta chain was sequenced during a study of T cell repertoires in cytomegalovirus infection (dated by TCRdb to the late 2010s). Broadly, across the study: Peptide stimulations targeted recently identified HLA-C-restricted CMV epitopes, whose presentation resists viral immunomodulation, together with well-studied HLA-B-restricted epitopes. Donor HLA type was relevant to the analysis, because carriage of CMV infection together with the matching HLA type was indicated by public TCR beta signatures. The paper as a whole reports these results and caveats: The ex vivo response was dominated by HLA-C-restricted CMV-specific TCR beta clonotypes, and the single most frequent clonotype in two of eight donors was supplied by these HLA-C-restricted clonotypes. In both this cohort and an independent cohort of some 350 donors, the cumulative frequency of public TCR beta family members distinguished carriers of CMV infection plus the relevant HLA type.

Including cysteine and phenylalanine, the CDR3 has 15 amino acids. Just the 45-base CDR3 DNA is kept, in frame starting at base 1. V is clipped by 5 bases and J by 1 base, and the sequence between their germline boundaries is 14 bases long. CDR1 MNHEY and CDR2 SMNVEV are derived from the germline V gene (reference sequence). The treatment or condition tag for this specimen amounts to: in vitro stimulation with specific CMV peptide epitopes to enrich CMV-specific T cells. As for this clonotype: The antigen it binds to is not known. No qualities accompany the bases; no much larger clone lies one base away.

The sequencing machine was an Illumina HiSeq 1500. TCRdb reran the public reads through fastp at Q25 and MiXCR, keeping productive beta chains. A single entry per CDR3 protein holds the most common genes and DNA from its merged rows. This sample holds 700,000 to 900,000 distinct CDR3 sequences; roughly 29% were observed only once. The biggest ten clones account for 10% to 15% of the sample. This TCR came from a human donor in good health (CMV status not recorded). Some clones in this sample may be carry-over from other donors' samples. The sample here was cultured CD8+ T cells from PBMCs, taken from culture after CMV antigen stimulation. This receptor chain uses TRBV27 and TRBJ1-2; the D segment cannot be called with confidence. The CDR3 protein is CASSEAGGDNYGYTF. The nucleotide sequence is given as TGTGCCAGCAGTGAGGCGGGCGGTGATAACTATGGCTACACCTTC.